The clone carrying this TCR beta chain was recorded at least ten times. Its antigen is undetermined. These data are taken from a study of T cell repertoires in cytomegalovirus infection. Turning to the study itself: Public TCR beta signatures indicated both CMV infection and matching HLA type. Overall study findings and caveats: HLA-C-restricted CMV-specific TCR beta clonotypes prevailed in the ex vivo response. There were carriers of CMV plus the relevant HLA, and cumulative public TCR beta family frequency identified them.

Each CDR3 protein gets one entry after TCRdb re-called the reads with MiXCR. The table includes fewer than 550,000 distinct CDR3 sequences, approximately 10% detected once. The germline V and J ends were trimmed by 5 bases and 0 bases, with 5 bases remaining between them. The V gene's germline CDR1 is SGHVS and CDR2 FQNEAQ. The CDR3 has 13 residues. Specimen: PBMCs. V usage is TRBV7-8 and J usage is TRBJ2-4, with unresolved D. The clonotype originates from a human donor in good health (CMV status not recorded). Some clones in this sample may be carry-over from other donors' samples. This CDR3 is CASSLSAKNIQYF. The CDR3 DNA follows: TGTGCCAGCAGCCTATCAGCCAAAAACATTCAGTACTTC.